This TCR beta chain was obtained from a study of T cell responses to AZD1222 COVID-19 vaccine. Study-wide results and caveats: Across spike, vaccine-associated CD4 TCRs were found, dominant at 160-218 and 743-854.

This CDR3 comprises 15 residues. Germline-derived CDR1 and CDR2 are SEHNR and FQNEAQ (reference sequence). V lost 5 bases and J lost 3, with 13 bases in between. Turning to this clone: Its antigen is unidentified.

The table came from immunoSEQ multiplex PCR; TCRdb's copy has only in-frame clones and leaves some out. The sample lists roughly 160,000 clones, 90% to 95% occurring once. J is TRBJ2-2 and V is TRBV7-9; D is possibly TRBD1 (6 bases). The input for sequencing was peripheral blood, taken on day 0 of AZD1222 vaccination. This sequence originates from an adult in good health. The CDR3 loop reads CASSLLTGDTGELFF. The CDR3 DNA reads TGTGCCAGCAGCCTCCTGACAGGCGACACCGGGGAGCTGTTTTTT.